The 16 T cell receptor beta chains listed next were all sequenced from one sample in a study of blood T cells in healthy people across ages. A second about 7 to 12 cycle PCR used barcoded and J-beta primers. TCRdb passed the 5' RACE reads through MiXCR, listing each CDR3 protein once. The sample yields roughly 900,000 distinct CDR3 sequences, roughly 43% seen once. What was sequenced was blood. These receptors were taken from a young man in good health.

This clonotype has more than one count but fewer than ten. The rearrangement links TRBV27 to TRBJ2-7; 11 positions agree with TRBD2. The CDR3 runs to 15 residues. Unmatched junction bases numbered 2, after V lost 0 bases and J lost 4 bases. Germline CDR1 is MNHEY and CDR2 is SMNVEV (reference sequence). CDR3 loop: CASSLSSGGVYEQYF. DNA for the CDR3: TGTGCCAGCAGTTTATCTAGCGGGGGGGTATACGAGCAGTACTTC.

This clonotype was seen a few times. The chain recombines TRBV12-3 or TRBV12-4 with TRBJ2-4; 9 bases align to TRBD1. The CDR3 length is 15 residues. Trimming removed 5 bases from V and 2 bases from J; junction bases left unmatched: 4. CDR3 nucleotide sequence: TGTGCCAGCAGTCCACAGGGGGCGACCAAAAACATTCAGTACTTC. This gives the protein CASSPQGATKNIQYF.

The rearrangement joins TRBV3-1 to TRBJ2-3; 8 nucleotides line up with TRBD2. This CDR3 region has 16 residues. V lost 4 bases and J lost 2; bases outside the gene matches: 8. CDR1 and CDR2 (germline): LGHDT, YNNKEL (reference sequence). The CDR3 DNA reads as TGTGCCAGCAGCCTGGGGACTAGTTATCCCACAGATACGCAGTATTTT. Amino acid sequence: CASSLGTSYPTDTQYF.

Of note for this clonotype: It may be a read error: a sequence one base away is much more abundant. The chain has TRBV4-2 and TRBJ2-5; D is undetermined. The last part of the DNA fits TRBJ2-7 better; the J call may be wrong. Germline CDR1 is LGHNA and CDR2 is YNFKEQ. This CDR3 is built from 15 residues. In DNA, the CDR3 is TGTGCCAGCAGCGTAAGCGCCTTTAGCCCCTACGAGCAGTACTTC. This gives the protein CASSVSAFSPYEQYF.

The table lists this clonotype with a few counts. The rearrangement joins TRBV6-1 to TRBJ2-5; possibly TRBD1 or TRBD2 for D (8 bases each). V lost 2 bases and J 5 bases, leaving 18 bases between the germline ends. The CDR3 is made up of 16 amino acids. CDR1 and CDR2 (germline): MNHNS, SASEGT. The CDR3 region has the DNA TGTGCCAGCAGTGAAATCCCAGGGGGCGGGGGGGAGACCCAGTACTTC. Protein product: CASSEIPGGGGETQYF.

This chain joins TRBV28 and TRBJ1-4; D is unresolved. Germline V lookup: CDR1 MDHEN, CDR2 SYDVKM. V lost 5 bases, J lost 8 bases, and 18 bases lay in between. The CDR3 runs 15 residues. In nucleotides, the CDR3 is TGTGCCAGCAGTAAGGACCGATCTCATCTAGAAAAACTGTTTTTT. It codes for CASSKDRSHLEKLFF. Complete variable domain (other parts from reference TRBV28 and TRBJ1-4): DVKVTQSSRYLVKRTGEKVFLECVQDMDHENMFWYRQDPGLGLRLIYFSYDVKMKEKGDIPEGYSVSREKKERFSLILESASTNQTSMYLCASSKDRSHLEKLFFGSGTQLSVL.

The chain joins TRBV20-1 to TRBJ1-5; unclear D gene. Germline CDR1 DFQATT, CDR2 SNEGSKA (reference sequence). There are 15 residues in the CDR3. V was clipped by 2 bases and J by 3 bases, with 14 bases between them. The CDR3 bases are TGCAGTGCTAGACGTGTCCCGGACCCCAATCAGCCCCAGCATTTT. The encoded protein is CSARRVPDPNQPQHF.

There are a few counts of this clonotype. The V gene is TRBV12-3 or TRBV12-4, the J gene TRBJ2-5; the D is unclear. V was shortened by 4 bases and J by 4 bases, with 10 bases between the two germline ends. CDR3 length: 13 amino acids. For the CDR3, the DNA is TGTGCCAGCAGTTCGGGCTGGCGAGAGACCCAGTACTTC. Encoded protein: CASSSGWRETQYF.

V is TRBV3-1 and J is TRBJ2-3; D gene uncertain. V was cut by 4 bases and J by 8 bases, with 13 bases left in between. The CDR3 is 13 residues long. Looked up from germline, CDR1 is LGHDT and CDR2 is YNNKEL (reference sequence). CDR3 region: CASSPDLGGTQYF. CDR3 nucleotides: TGTGCCAGCAGCCCTGACCTCGGCGGTACGCAGTATTTT.

The table lists this clonotype with many counts. The chain carries TRBV4-1 and TRBJ1-5; unclear D gene. The CDR3 is 17 residues long. The germline gives CDR1 MGHRA, CDR2 YSYEKL. Between the trimmed V and J ends, which lost 4 bases and 2 bases, there was a span of 18 bases. The CDR3 DNA sequence: TGCGCCAGCAGCCTCATTCCCGGGTCGAGGGGCAATCAGCCCCAGCATTTT. This codes for CASSLIPGSRGNQPQHF.

This clonotype has at least ten counts. V is TRBV7-9 and J is TRBJ2-7; TRBD2 might be the D (5 bases). This CDR3 has 14 residues. V was cut by 5 bases and J by 2 bases, with 13 bases left in between. CDR1 SEHNR and CDR2 FQNEAQ come from the germline V gene (reference sequence). The CDR3 DNA is TGTGCCAGCAGCCTGGTAGAGAGGGCCTACGAGCAGTACTTC. This sequence encodes CASSLVERAYEQYF.

The gene calls are TRBV6-4 and TRBJ2-7; the match to TRBD2 covers 11 bases. Germline lookup yields CDR1 MRHNA and CDR2 SNTAGT. This CDR3 comprises 15 residues. V lost 5 bases to trimming and J lost 7 bases; unmatched junction nucleotides: 10. The DNA for the CDR3 is TGTGCCAGCAGTAAGACTAGCGGGGCGAACAATGAGCAGTACTTC. It encodes CASSKTSGANNEQYF.

This CDR3 reads CASSPGGWPYEQYF. The CDR3, as DNA: TGTGCCAGCAGTCCCGGCGGGTGGCCCTACGAGCAGTACTTC. The J gene is TRBJ2-7, the V gene TRBV16; tentatively, D is TRBD2 (5 bases). This CDR3 is built from 14 residues. Trimming took 6 bases from V and 2 from J, leaving 14 bases between them. Germline loops: CDR1 KGHSY, CDR2 FQNENV.

This chain links TRBV6-5 with TRBJ1-1, with D possibly being TRBD1 (5 bases). CDR1 is MNHEY and CDR2 is SVGAGI in the germline V gene. CDR3 length: 14 amino acids. Trimming removed 6 bases at V and 3 bases at J, with 14 bases between. The CDR3, as DNA: TGTGCCAGCAGCGGTGACGACAGCTACACTGAAGCTTTCTTT. The encoded protein is CASSGDDSYTEAFF.

V gene TRBV5-1 combines with J gene TRBJ1-1; D might be TRBD1 (5 bases). V gave up 0 bases and J gave up 0 bases, with 9 bases separating them. The germline gives CDR1 SGHRS, CDR2 YFSETQ. This CDR3 has 15 residues. The CDR3 sequence: CASSLGGTLNTEAFF. The CDR3 DNA reads TGCGCCAGCAGCTTGGGGGGGACTCTGAACACTGAAGCTTTCTTT.

The chain is built from TRBV5-1 and TRBJ2-5; no definite D call. V lost 3 bases to trimming and J lost 5 bases, with 8 bases between them. Germline CDR1 and CDR2: SGHRS and YFSETQ. The CDR3 consists of 12 residues. The CDR3 here is CASSYEGETQYF. The CDR3 nucleotides are TGCGCCAGCAGCTATGAAGGGGAGACCCAGTACTTC. The full variable domain, completed using reference TRBV5-1 and TRBJ2-5, is KAGVTQTPRYLIKTRGQQVTLSCSPISGHRSVSWYQQTPGQGLQFLFEYFSETQRNKGNFPGRFSGRQFSNSRSEMNVSTLELGDSALYLCASSYEGETQYFGPGTRLLVL.